These 30 T cell receptor beta chains were all obtained from the same sample, sequenced in a study of control samples from healthy donors and cancer patients. Assay: immunoSEQ multiplex PCR; the TCRdb copy retains only in-frame clones and omits some. The sample has some 140,000 clones, around nine tenths seen once. The specimen was blood. These receptors all come from a man aged 25-45 years in good health.

The chain uses TRBV19 and TRBJ1-2, with 8 bases identical to TRBD1. J gave up 6 bases and V 8 bases, and 11 bases lay outside the gene matches. The CDR3 spans 14 residues. Germline V gene data show CDR1 as LNHDA and CDR2 as SQIVND (reference sequence). The CDR3 DNA follows: TGTGCCAGTTGCTCGGACAGGGCAAGGGATGGCTACACCTTC. It codes for CASCSDRARDGYTF.

The J gene is TRBJ2-1, the V gene TRBV4-3; 11 bases are a match to TRBD2. The CDR3 covers 17 residues. V shed 1 base, J shed 4 bases, and the junction held 6 bases outside the gene matches. The germline V gene encodes CDR1 LGHNA and CDR2 YSLEER. This CDR3 is CASSQVDLAGGYNEQFF. The CDR3 region has the DNA TGCGCCAGCAGCCAAGTTGATCTAGCGGGAGGTTACAATGAGCAGTTCTTC.

This chain links TRBV2 with TRBJ2-3; D gene ambiguous. Germline CDR1 is SNHLY and CDR2 is FYNNEI. The CDR3 is 11 amino acids. V lost 5 bases, J lost 7 bases, and 7 bases lay in between. DNA of the CDR3: TGTGCCAGCAGTTACACGAATACGCAGTATTTT. Amino acid sequence: CASSYTNTQYF.

The chain is built from TRBV29-1 and TRBJ2-1; D gene ambiguous. Germline lookup yields CDR1 SQVTM and CDR2 ANQGSEA. The CDR3 covers 12 residues. The V end lost 3 bases, the J end lost 10 bases, and 13 bases lay between the germline ends. Here the CDR3 reads CSVDILGQEQFF. CDR3 DNA: TGCAGCGTTGATATATTGGGCCAGGAGCAGTTCTTC.

The V gene is TRBV5-1, the J gene TRBJ2-1; 8 nucleotides align to TRBD2. J was trimmed by 5 bases and V by 0 bases; bases with no gene match: 4. Germline lookup yields CDR1 SGHRS and CDR2 YFSETQ. This CDR3 comprises 15 residues. The CDR3 coding sequence is TGCGCCAGCAGCTTGGCTAGCGGGTTACACAATGAGCAGTTCTTC. The encoded protein is CASSLASGLHNEQFF.

The table lists this clone with a count of one. The genes are TRBV9 and TRBJ1-2; 10 bases align to TRBD1. After removal of 6 bases from V and 1 base from J, the junction contained 3 bases not matched to a gene. Germline CDR1 and CDR2: SGDLS and YYNGEE. The CDR3 spans 14 residues. As DNA, the CDR3 is TGTGCCAGCAAGGGACAGGGGATTAACTATGGCTACACCTTC. This sequence encodes CASKGQGINYGYTF.

The chain links TRBV7-9 to TRBJ2-2, with TRBD2 matching 15 bases. Germline trimming cut 4 bases from V and 5 bases from J; bases unmatched to any gene: 5. The germline CDR1 and CDR2 sequences are SEHNR and FQNEAQ (reference sequence). This CDR3 comprises 17 residues. CDR3 protein: CASSSGLAGGYTGELFF. CDR3 bases: TGTGCCAGCAGCTCGGGACTAGCGGGAGGTTATACCGGGGAGCTGTTTTTT.

The chain has TRBV7-2 and TRBJ2-5, with D possibly matching TRBD2 (5 bases). Trimming stripped 1 base from V and 5 bases from J, with 11 bases between. The length of the CDR3 is 14 residues. Germline V lookup: CDR1 SGHTA, CDR2 FQGNSA. The DNA for the CDR3 is TGTGCCAGCAGCTTAGAACTAGGGATGGAGACCCAGTACTTC. This codes for CASSLELGMETQYF.

The chain uses TRBV3-1 (or the pseudogene TRBV3-2) and TRBJ1-6, with TRBD1 as a possible D gene (5 bases). Trimming removed 0 bases at V and 10 bases at J, with 16 bases between. Germline loops: CDR1 LGHDT, CDR2 YNNKEL (reference sequence). The CDR3 spans 16 residues. The CDR3 sequence is CASSQELLGLLSPLHF. DNA of the CDR3: TGTGCCAGCAGCCAAGAACTACTGGGGCTGCTATCACCCCTCCACTTT.

The chain links TRBV4-2 to TRBJ2-1; 14 bases are a match to TRBD2. Germline CDR1 LGHNA, CDR2 YNFKEQ. The CDR3 is 18 residues long. J lost 2 bases, V lost 4 bases, and 7 bases had no gene match. The CDR3 DNA is TGTGCCAGCAGCCGCGGGACTAGCGGGAGTAACCCCTACAATGAGCAGTTCTTC. Translation: CASSRGTSGSNPYNEQFF.

The CDR3 DNA reads TGTGCCAGCAGCCAAGGATATAAACGGGACAGGGAAAGATATAATTCACCCCTCCACTTT. Protein product: CASSQGYKRDRERYNSPLHF. The chain is built from TRBV28 and TRBJ1-6, with 9 nucleotides matching TRBD1. V shed 6 bases and J 4 bases; nucleotides not matched to a gene: 19. CDR1 and CDR2 from the germline V gene are MDHEN and SYDVKM. The CDR3 has 20 amino acids.

The chain links TRBV9 to TRBJ1-4; D gene uncertain. V lost 4 bases, J lost 7 bases, and 14 bases lay in between. The CDR3 has 14 amino acids. Per germline, CDR1 SGDLS and CDR2 YYNGEE. The CDR3 loop is CASSKQTFGEKLFF. The CDR3 nucleotides are TGTGCCAGCAGCAAGCAGACTTTTGGTGAAAAACTGTTTTTT.

The chain joins TRBV5-1 to TRBJ2-3; 7 bases match TRBD2. The CDR3 has 18 residues. Per the germline V gene, CDR1 is SGHRS and CDR2 is YFSETQ. V was pared by 1 base and J by 5 bases, with 16 bases of the junction left unmatched. CDR3 residues: CASSLSSVLGGSGDTQYF. As DNA, the CDR3 is TGCGCCAGCAGCTTGTCTTCGGTTCTTGGCGGGAGTGGAGATACGCAGTATTTT.

The chain employs TRBV24-1 and TRBJ1-1; 7 positions match TRBD1. The CDR3 consists of 13 residues. V was clipped by 6 bases and J by 4 bases; unmatched bases: 4. Germline V gene lookup returns CDR1 KGHDR and CDR2 SFDVKD. The CDR3 is CATSHRGRTEAFF. The DNA of the CDR3 is TGTGCCACCAGTCACAGGGGACGCACTGAAGCTTTCTTT.

About this clone itself: At one end, the junction sequence differs from germline, possibly due to a read error. This chain joins TRBV7-7 and TRBJ2-5; D not certain. The CDR3 is made up of 15 amino acids. The germline gives CDR1 SSHAT, CDR2 FNYEAQ (reference sequence). CDR3 coding DNA: TGTGCTAGCAGCCTCACGGTTCGGAACCAAGAGACCCAGTACTTC. Residues: CASSLTVRNQETQYF.

This clone was seen only once. The chain recombines TRBV5-4 with TRBJ2-2; D unclear. Germline CDR1 reads SGHNT; CDR2 reads YYREEE (reference sequence). The CDR3 covers 16 residues. V lost 0 bases and J 2 bases, leaving 11 bases between the germline ends. CDR3 in DNA: TGTGCCAGCAGCTTGGCCACCGCACGAAACACCGGGGAGCTGTTTTTT. The encoded protein is CASSLATARNTGELFF.

A single count supports this clone. J is TRBJ2-7 and V is TRBV19; 7 bases agree with TRBD2. CDR1 is LNHDA and CDR2 is SQIVND in the germline V gene (reference sequence). The J segment lost 0 bases and the V segment lost 5 bases, leaving 4 bases of the junction unmatched. This CDR3 has 14 amino acids. The CDR3 DNA sequence: TGTGCCAGTAGTGCGAGCGGGGCCTCCTACGAGCAGTACTTC. Its translation: CASSASGASYEQYF. Full variable domain (missing parts from reference TRBV19 and TRBJ2-7): DGGITQSPKYLFRKEGQNVTLSCEQNLNHDAMYWYRQDPGQGLRLIYYSQIVNDFQKGDIAEGYSVSREKKESFPLTVTSAQKNPTAFYLCASSASGASYEQYFGPGTRLTVT.

This chain links TRBV28 with TRBJ2-1; 7 bases match TRBD2. CDR1 MDHEN and CDR2 SYDVKM come from the germline V gene. Trimming at V came to 6 bases and at J to 12 bases, leaving 8 bases not matched to a gene. The CDR3 runs 12 residues. The CDR3 DNA sequence: TGTGCCAGCAGCCTGGGACTACTGGCGCAGTTCTTC. It encodes CASSLGLLAQFF.

This clone has just one count. The chain joins TRBV28 to TRBJ1-3; D remains unclear. This CDR3 is 15 amino acids long. Trimming stripped 3 bases from V and 2 bases from J, with 11 bases between. Per germline, CDR1 MDHEN and CDR2 SYDVKM. The CDR3 region is CASSFSVGTGNTIYF. In DNA, the CDR3 is TGTGCCAGCAGTTTTAGTGTGGGGACTGGAAACACCATATATTTT.

The gene calls are TRBV11-3 and TRBJ1-1, with D possibly being TRBD1 (5 bases). Trimming removed 5 bases from V and 1 base from J, with 14 bases in between. The CDR3 consists of 15 residues. Germline V gene data show CDR1 as SGHNT and CDR2 as YENEEA. The CDR3 sequence is CASSAPGGTNTEAFF. Written as DNA, the CDR3 is TGTGCCAGCAGCGCCCCGGGAGGGACGAACACTGAAGCTTTCTTT.

The chain combines TRBV28 with TRBJ1-6; D gene ambiguous. Looked up from germline, CDR1 is MDHEN and CDR2 is SYDVKM. CDR3 length equals 14 residues. Between the trimmed V and J ends, which lost 2 bases and 9 bases, there was a span of 11 bases. CDR3 in amino acids: CASSLSFSGSPLHF. CDR3 nucleotides: TGTGCCAGCAGTTTAAGTTTCTCGGGTTCACCCCTCCACTTT.

The rearrangement links TRBV7-2 to TRBJ2-3, with D unclear. CDR3 size: 13 residues. With 5 bases removed from V and 1 base from J, the gap between germline ends came to 7 bases. Germline V gives CDR1 SGHTA, CDR2 FQGNSA. CDR3 sequence: CASSPVGTDTQYF. The CDR3 coding sequence is TGTGCCAGCAGCCCCGTTGGCACAGATACGCAGTATTTT. The full variable domain, with the rest looked up from reference TRBV7-2 and TRBJ2-3, is GAGVSQSPSNKVTEKGKDVELRCDPISGHTALYWYRQSLGQGLEFLIYFQGNSAPDKSGLPSDRFSAERTGGSVSTLTIQRTQQEDSAVYLCASSPVGTDTQYFGPGTRLTVL.

This chain joins TRBV28 and TRBJ2-7; TRBD2 matches 14 bases. V lost 8 bases, J lost 3 bases, and 12 bases stayed unmatched. From germline, CDR1 is MDHEN and CDR2 SYDVKM. CDR3 size: 17 residues. DNA of the CDR3: TGTGCCAGCGGCGTCGGGACTAGCGGGAGCGCAGGCTACGAGCAGTACTTC. It yields the protein CASGVGTSGSAGYEQYF.

The chain carries TRBV5-5 and TRBJ2-1, with TRBD2 identical over 10 bases. The CDR3 spans 15 residues. V trimming: 9 bases; J trimming: 6 bases; junction bases outside the gene matches: 12. Germline V lookup: CDR1 SGHKS, CDR2 YYEKEE (reference sequence). The CDR3 spells CATAWRLAGVNEQFF. CDR3 DNA sequence: TGTGCCACCGCGTGGAGGCTAGCGGGGGTCAATGAGCAGTTCTTC.

The gene calls are TRBV6-5 and TRBJ1-2; tentatively, D is TRBD1 (5 bases). The V gene lost 7 bases and the J gene lost 5 bases, with 17 bases spanning the gap. CDR1 MNHEY and CDR2 SVGAGI come from the germline V gene. The CDR3 consists of 14 residues. This CDR3 reads CASTNGASKYGYTF. The CDR3 bases are TGTGCCAGCACAAACGGGGCCAGCAAATATGGCTACACCTTC.

The rearrangement links TRBV19 to TRBJ1-5; D is undetermined. Trimming removed 5 bases at V and 4 bases at J, with 9 bases between. The germline V gene encodes CDR1 LNHDA and CDR2 SQIVND (reference sequence). The CDR3 is 13 residues long. The CDR3 sequence: CASSVIRNQPQHF. The CDR3, as DNA: TGTGCCAGTAGTGTTATAAGGAATCAGCCCCAGCATTTT.

The chain employs TRBV6-5 and TRBJ1-1, with D perhaps TRBD1 (6 bases). Germline V CDR1 and CDR2: MNHEY, SVGAGI. CDR3 length equals 14 residues. Trimming cost V 6 bases and J 6 bases, with 17 bases left between them. The DNA for the CDR3 is TGTGCCAGCAGCCGCGCTGGGGGCCCTGCTGAAGCTTTCTTT. Translation gives CASSRAGGPAEAFF.

The chain links TRBV7-2 to TRBJ1-5; 10 bases align to TRBD1. The CDR3 has 15 residues. The germline V gene has CDR1 SGHTA and CDR2 FQGNSA. V was pared by 5 bases and J by 6 bases, with 7 bases of the junction left unmatched. The chain's CDR3 is CASSPQTGGGQPQHF. For the CDR3, the DNA is TGTGCCAGCAGCCCACAGACAGGGGGCGGTCAGCCCCAGCATTTT. Looking up the rest from reference TRBV7-2 and TRBJ1-5 gives the full variable domain: GAGVSQSPSNKVTEKGKDVELRCDPISGHTALYWYRQSLGQGLEFLIYFQGNSAPDKSGLPSDRFSAERTGGSVSTLTIQRTQQEDSAVYLCASSPQTGGGQPQHFGDGTRLSIL.

This chain uses TRBV2 with TRBJ1-6; a possible D gene is TRBD1 (5 bases). CDR1 and CDR2 (germline): SNHLY, FYNNEI. Deletions cut 3 bases from V and 11 bases from J, with 11 bases between. This CDR3 is 13 amino acids long. CDR3 sequence reads: CASSDEQAAPLHF. The CDR3 nucleotides read TGTGCCAGCAGTGATGAACAGGCGGCACCCCTCCACTTT. Variable domain in full (rest from reference TRBV2 and TRBJ1-6): EPEVTQTPSHQVTQMGQEVILRCVPISNHLYFYWYRQILGQKVEFLVSFYNNEISEKSEIFDDQFSVERPDGSNFTLKIRSTKLEDSAMYFCASSDEQAAPLHFGNGTRLTVT.

The sample holds one count of this clone. CDR3 amino acids: CASSIMGLAATDTQYF. CDR3 DNA: TGTGCCAGCAGCATTATGGGACTAGCGGCCACAGATACGCAGTATTTT. This sequence joins TRBV7-9 and TRBJ2-3; 11 nucleotides match TRBD2. Germline loops: CDR1 SEHNR, CDR2 FQNEAQ (reference sequence). The ends lost 5 bases at V and 2 bases at J; junction bases unmatched: 6. The CDR3 sequence is 16 residues long.